This T cell receptor (beta chain) originates from a study of spatial heterogeneity in lung cancer. This clonotype appeared many times. Little can be read into the size of this beta chain, an off-target read in a library designed for alpha chains. Time point meaning: sample taken at primary tumor resection. Whole RNA came from tumor, nontumor lung or frozen PBMC and was sequenced without being sorted. The CDR3 has 15 residues. The germline V gene encodes CDR1 SGHRS and CDR2 YFSETQ. Trimming removed 3 bases from V and 6 bases from J; junction bases left unmatched: 6. From the 5' RACE reads, TCRdb called clonotypes with MiXCR, one entry per CDR3 protein. This table has some 13,000 distinct CDR3 sequences, about 3.9% appearing once.

The sequence was collected from a male donor with early-stage non-small cell lung cancer. This chain uses TRBV5-1 with TRBJ2-1; TRBD2 aligns across 10 bases. The sample consisted of PBMCs, taken at surgery. CDR3 DNA: TGCGCCAGCAGCTCGGCACTAGCGGGAAGCAATGAGCAGTTCTTC. This translates into CASSSALAGSNEQFF.